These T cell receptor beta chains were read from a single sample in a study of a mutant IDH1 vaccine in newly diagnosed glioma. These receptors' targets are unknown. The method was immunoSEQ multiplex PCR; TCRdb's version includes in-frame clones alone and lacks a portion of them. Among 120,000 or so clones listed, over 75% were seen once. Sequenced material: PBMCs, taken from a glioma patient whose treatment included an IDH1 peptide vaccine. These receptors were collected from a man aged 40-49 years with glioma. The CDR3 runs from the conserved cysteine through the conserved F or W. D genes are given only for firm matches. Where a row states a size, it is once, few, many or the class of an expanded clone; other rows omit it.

CDR3aa: CAITDLDTGELFF
CDR3nt: TGTGCCATTACGGACCTAGACACCGGGGAGCTGTTTTTT
v_gene: TRBV2
j_gene: TRBJ2-2
d_gene: NA
abundance: NA

CDR3aa: CASSWGEIMDGELFF
CDR3nt: TGTGCCAGCAGCTGGGGCGAGATTATGGACGGGGAGCTGTTTTTT
v_gene: TRBV13
j_gene: TRBJ2-2
d_gene: NA
abundance: NA

CDR3aa: CASSQDRAAPDTQYF
CDR3nt: TGCGCCAGCAGCCAGGACAGGGCTGCACCAGATACGCAGTATTTT
v_gene: TRBV5-1
j_gene: TRBJ2-3
d_gene: TRBD1
abundance: few

CDR3aa: CASSLPVGLTSTDTQYF
CDR3nt: TGTGCCAGCAGCTTGCCAGTCGGGCTCACTAGCACAGATACGCAGTATTTT
v_gene: TRBV5-6
j_gene: TRBJ2-3
d_gene: NA
abundance: NA

CDR3aa: CASSSESYNEQFF
CDR3nt: TGTGCCAGCAGTTCCGAATCCTACAATGAGCAGTTCTTC
v_gene: TRBV6-6
j_gene: TRBJ2-1
d_gene: NA
abundance: NA

CDR3aa: CASSLERKNYGYTF
CDR3nt: TGTGCCAGCAGCTTAGAGCGGAAAAACTATGGCTACACCTTC
v_gene: TRBV11-2
j_gene: TRBJ1-2
d_gene: NA
abundance: once

CDR3aa: CAWSRGERPYEQYF
CDR3nt: TGTGCCTGGAGCCGTGGAGAGAGACCCTACGAGCAGTACTTC
v_gene: TRBV30
j_gene: TRBJ2-7
d_gene: NA
abundance: NA

CDR3aa: CASSLGEGRAQYF
CDR3nt: TGTGCCAGCAGCTTAGGTGAAGGGAGGGCCCAGTACTTC
v_gene: TRBV7-2
j_gene: TRBJ2-5
d_gene: TRBD2
abundance: once

CDR3aa: CASSANRGKETQYF
CDR3nt: TGTGCCAGCAGTGCCAACAGGGGAAAAGAGACCCAGTACTTC
v_gene: TRBV27
j_gene: TRBJ2-5
d_gene: TRBD1
abundance: NA

CDR3aa: CAWATTSNQPQHF
CDR3nt: TGTGCCTGGGCGACCACTAGCAATCAGCCCCAGCATTTT
v_gene: TRBV30
j_gene: TRBJ1-5
d_gene: NA
abundance: few

CDR3aa: CASRDDYGYTF
CDR3nt: TGTGCCAGCCGGGACGACTATGGCTACACCTTC
v_gene: TRBV27
j_gene: TRBJ1-2
d_gene: NA
abundance: NA

CDR3aa: CASSQMERGAYNEQFF
CDR3nt: TGTGCCAGCAGCCAGATGGAGCGGGGGGCCTACAATGAGCAGTTCTTC
v_gene: TRBV7-2
j_gene: TRBJ2-1
d_gene: TRBD2
abundance: NA

CDR3aa: CASSPEREQFF
CDR3nt: TGTGCCAGCAGCCCCGAGAGAGAGCAGTTCTTC
v_gene: TRBV7-2
j_gene: TRBJ2-1
d_gene: NA
abundance: once

CDR3aa: CASRRNTEAFF
CDR3nt: TGTGCCAGTAGACGGAACACTGAAGCTTTCTTT
v_gene: TRBV19
j_gene: TRBJ1-1
d_gene: NA
abundance: NA

CDR3aa: CASSYSGQGRYEQYF
CDR3nt: TGTGCCAGCAGTTACTCGGGTCAGGGGCGGTACGAGCAGTACTTC
v_gene: TRBV6-5
j_gene: TRBJ2-7
d_gene: NA
abundance: NA

CDR3aa: CASVGVDQRTDTQYF
CDR3nt: TGTGCCAGCGTTGGAGTAGATCAGCGAACAGATACGCAGTATTTT
v_gene: TRBV28
j_gene: TRBJ2-3
d_gene: NA
abundance: NA

CDR3aa: CASSSPRQGAYNEQFF
CDR3nt: TGTGCCAGCAGCTCCCCCAGACAGGGGGCCTACAATGAGCAGTTCTTC
v_gene: TRBV7-9
j_gene: TRBJ2-1
d_gene: TRBD1
abundance: NA

CDR3aa: CASEHTPLGSEQYF
CDR3nt: TGTGCCAGCGAGCATACCCCGCTCGGTTCCGAGCAGTACTTC
v_gene: TRBV5-4
j_gene: TRBJ2-7
d_gene: NA
abundance: NA

CDR3aa: CASNGRPEDEQYF
CDR3nt: TGTGCCAGCAACGGGCGCCCGGAAGACGAGCAGTACTTC
v_gene: TRBV28
j_gene: TRBJ2-7
d_gene: NA
abundance: NA

CDR3aa: CASSQGGHEQFF
CDR3nt: TGTGCCAGCAGCCAAGGGGGCCATGAGCAGTTCTTC
v_gene: TRBV4-2
j_gene: TRBJ2-1
d_gene: NA
abundance: NA

CDR3aa: CASSSRTSGRGLETQYF
CDR3nt: TGTGCCAGCAGTTCTCGGACTAGCGGGAGAGGTTTAGAGACCCAGTACTTC
v_gene: TRBV27
j_gene: TRBJ2-5
d_gene: TRBD2
abundance: NA

CDR3aa: CASSRGLADSTDTQYF
CDR3nt: TGTGCCAGCAGCAGAGGACTAGCGGACAGCACAGATACGCAGTATTTT
v_gene: TRBV7-3
j_gene: TRBJ2-3
d_gene: TRBD2
abundance: NA

CDR3aa: CASRDAASSYNEQFF
CDR3nt: TGTGCCAGCCGGGACGCCGCCAGCTCCTACAATGAGCAGTTCTTC
v_gene: TRBV19
j_gene: TRBJ2-1
d_gene: NA
abundance: NA